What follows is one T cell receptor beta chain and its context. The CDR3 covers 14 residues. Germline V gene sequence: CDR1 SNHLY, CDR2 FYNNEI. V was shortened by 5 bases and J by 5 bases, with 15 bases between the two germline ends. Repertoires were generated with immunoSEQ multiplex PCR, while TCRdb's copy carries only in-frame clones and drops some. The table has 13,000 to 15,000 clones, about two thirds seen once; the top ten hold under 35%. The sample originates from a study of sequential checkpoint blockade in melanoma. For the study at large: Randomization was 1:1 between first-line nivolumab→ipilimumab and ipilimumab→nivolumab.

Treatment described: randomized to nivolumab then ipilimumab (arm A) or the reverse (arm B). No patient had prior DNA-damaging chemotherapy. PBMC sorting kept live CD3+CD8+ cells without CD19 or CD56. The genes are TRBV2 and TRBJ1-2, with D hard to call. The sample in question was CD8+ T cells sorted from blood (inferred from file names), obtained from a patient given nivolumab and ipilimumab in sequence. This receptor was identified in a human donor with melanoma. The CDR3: CASSRSVATYGYTF. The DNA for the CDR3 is TGTGCCAGCAGTAGAAGTGTCGCTACTTATGGCTACACCTTC.